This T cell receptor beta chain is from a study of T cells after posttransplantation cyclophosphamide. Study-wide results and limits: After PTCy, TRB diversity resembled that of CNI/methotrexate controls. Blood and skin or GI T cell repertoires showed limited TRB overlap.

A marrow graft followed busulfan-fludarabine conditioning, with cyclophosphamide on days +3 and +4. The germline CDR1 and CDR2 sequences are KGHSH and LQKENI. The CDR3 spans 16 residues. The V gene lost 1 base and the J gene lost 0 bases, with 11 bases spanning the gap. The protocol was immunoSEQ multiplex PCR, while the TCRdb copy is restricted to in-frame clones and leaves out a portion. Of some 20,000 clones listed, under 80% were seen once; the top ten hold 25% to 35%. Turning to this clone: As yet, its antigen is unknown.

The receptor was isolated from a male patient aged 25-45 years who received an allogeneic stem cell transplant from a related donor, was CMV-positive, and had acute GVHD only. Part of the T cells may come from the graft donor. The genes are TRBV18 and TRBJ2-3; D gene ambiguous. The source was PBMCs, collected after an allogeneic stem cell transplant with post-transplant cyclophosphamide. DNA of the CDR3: TGTGCCAGCTCACCACTCCCAGCGCCTAGCACAGATACGCAGTATTTT. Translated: CASSPLPAPSTDTQYF.